This T cell receptor beta chain came from a study of T cells in Graves' hyperthyroidism and ophthalmopathy. The wider study: Staff took peripheral blood when the initial diagnosis was made, before any treatment began. Study conclusions and caveats: The majority of expanded thyroid clonotypes above 0.001 also appeared in blood.

The germline V gene has CDR1 DFQATT and CDR2 SNEGSKA (reference sequence). V shed 0 bases and J shed 5 bases, with 16 bases lying between them. CDR3 length equals 15 residues. It was considered stable Graves' hyperthyroidism when ophthalmopathy did not progress within 18 months. Among the patients, aged 18 to 65, hyperthyroidism was newly diagnosed and had lasted under 2 months. This clonotype showed up just a few times. What it recognizes is unknown. There were TCR beta CDR3 regions amplified from RNA transcripts. An initial round of RT-PCR targeting the TCR CDR3 relied on the HTBI primer set. TCRdb re-analysed the multiplex PCR reads in MiXCR, keeping a single row per CDR3 protein. The sample holds a few hundred thousand distinct CDR3 sequences; more than 20% are singletons and the top ten take more than 20%.

The sequence derives from a man between 18 and 29 years old with Graves' hyperthyroidism. Sequencing was done on a sample of blood. The rearrangement joins TRBV20-1 to TRBJ2-5; D uncertain. The CDR3 region has the DNA TGCAGTGCTAGAGATTCGGTTGGGTCTTGGGAGACCCAGTACTTC. This gives the protein CSARDSVGSWETQYF.